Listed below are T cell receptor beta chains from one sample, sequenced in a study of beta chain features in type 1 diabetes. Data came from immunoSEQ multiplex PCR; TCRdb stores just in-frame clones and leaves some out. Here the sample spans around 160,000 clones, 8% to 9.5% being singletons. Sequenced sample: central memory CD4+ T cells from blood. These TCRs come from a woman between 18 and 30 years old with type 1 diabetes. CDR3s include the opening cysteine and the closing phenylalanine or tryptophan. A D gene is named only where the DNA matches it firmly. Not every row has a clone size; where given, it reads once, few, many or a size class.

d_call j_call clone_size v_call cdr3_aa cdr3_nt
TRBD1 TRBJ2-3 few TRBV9 CASSVESGTGGTDTQYF TGTGCCAGCAGCGTAGAATCGGGGACAGGGGGAACAGATACGCAGTATTTT
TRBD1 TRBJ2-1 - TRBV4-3 CASSQDRTGGLGQFF TGCGCCAGCAGCCAAGACCGGACAGGTGGTTTAGGGCAGTTCTTC
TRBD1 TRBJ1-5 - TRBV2 CASSNRDRDYSNQPQHF TGTGCCAGCAGTAACCGGGACAGAGATTATAGCAATCAGCCCCAGCATTTT
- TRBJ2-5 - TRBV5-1 CASSLQGNGEETQYF TGCGCCAGCAGCCTACAGGGTAACGGAGAAGAGACCCAGTACTTC
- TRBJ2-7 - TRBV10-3 CAISATPGQGSYEQYF TGTGCCATCAGTGCCACCCCGGGACAAGGCTCCTACGAGCAGTACTTC
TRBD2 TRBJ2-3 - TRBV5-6 CASSILTSGNTDTQYF TGTGCCAGCAGCATTCTGACTAGCGGGAACACAGATACGCAGTATTTT
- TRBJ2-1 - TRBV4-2 CASSQGVGGTYNEQFF TGTGCCAGCAGCCAAGGCGTGGGCGGGACTTACAATGAGCAGTTCTTC
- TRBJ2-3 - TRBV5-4 CASSLLLTNTDTQYF TGTGCCAGCAGCTTGCTTTTGACAAACACAGATACGCAGTATTTT
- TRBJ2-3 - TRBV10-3 CAIGRTEGDTQYF TGTGCCATCGGCCGGACAGAGGGAGATACGCAGTATTTT
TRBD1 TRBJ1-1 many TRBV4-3 CASSQDPQGANTEAFF TGCGCCAGCAGCCAAGATCCACAGGGGGCAAATACTGAAGCTTTCTTT
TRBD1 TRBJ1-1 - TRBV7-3 CASSPKGATGNTEAFF TGTGCCAGCAGCCCGAAGGGGGCGACTGGGAACACTGAAGCTTTCTTT
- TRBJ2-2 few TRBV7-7 CASSLYSNTGELFF TGTGCCAGCAGCTTATATTCGAACACCGGGGAGCTGTTTTTT
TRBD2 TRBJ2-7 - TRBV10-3 CAIRDLSGGPYEQYF TGTGCCATCAGGGACCTTAGCGGGGGGCCCTACGAGCAGTACTTC
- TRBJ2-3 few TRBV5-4 CASSWLAAGDTQYF TGTGCCAGCAGCTGGTTAGCGGCCGGAGATACGCAGTATTTT
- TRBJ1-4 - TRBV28 CASSLRDREKLFF TGTGCCAGCAGTTTAAGAGACAGAGAAAAACTGTTTTTT
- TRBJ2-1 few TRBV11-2 CASSAVTYPKYEQFF TGTGCCAGCAGTGCCGTCACGTACCCTAAGTATGAGCAGTTCTTC
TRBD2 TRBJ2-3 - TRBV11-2 CASSLETSGTQYF TGTGCCAGCAGCTTAGAGACTAGCGGGACCCAGTATTTT
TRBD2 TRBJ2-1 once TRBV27 CASSRERDGNLFF TGTGCCAGCAGTCGTGAGCGGGACGGCAACTTGTTCTTC
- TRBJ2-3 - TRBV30 CAFKTGRSTDTQYF TGTGCCTTTAAGACAGGCCGTAGCACAGATACGCAGTATTTT
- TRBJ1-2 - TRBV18 CASSRSGTQSLGYTF TGTGCCAGCTCACGGTCCGGGACACAGTCTTTAGGCTACACCTTC
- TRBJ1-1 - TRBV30 CAWGLVPSEAFF TGTGCCTGGGGCCTAGTTCCGTCTGAAGCTTTCTTT
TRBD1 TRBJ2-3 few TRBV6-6 CASSYSRGQSTDTQYF TGTGCCAGCAGTTACTCGAGGGGACAGAGCACAGATACGCAGTATTTT
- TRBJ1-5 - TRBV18 CASSSGFNQPQHF TGTGCCAGCTCGTCAGGGTTCAATCAGCCCCAGCATTTT
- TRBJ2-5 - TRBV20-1 CSALEKETQYF TGCAGTGCCCTCGAGAAAGAGACCCAGTACTTC
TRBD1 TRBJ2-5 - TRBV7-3 CASSPGDRQETQYF TGTGCCAGCAGCCCCGGGGACAGACAAGAGACCCAGTACTTC
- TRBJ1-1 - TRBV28 CASSRSGEAFF TGTGCCAGCAGCCGTTCAGGTGAAGCTTTCTTT
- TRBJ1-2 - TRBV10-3 CAISEGRQGMGGYTF TGTGCCATCAGTGAAGGCCGGCAGGGCATGGGGGGCTACACCTTC
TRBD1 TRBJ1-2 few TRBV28 CASSFRGQGVSGYTF TGTGCCAGCAGTTTTCGGGGACAGGGGGTTTCTGGCTACACCTTC
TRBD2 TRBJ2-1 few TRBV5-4 CASSSGGTSQTNEQFF TGTGCCAGCAGCTCTGGGGGGACTAGTCAGACCAATGAGCAGTTCTTC
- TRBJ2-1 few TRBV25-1 CASSEGLSKQFF TGTGCCAGCAGTGAGGGACTTTCGAAGCAGTTCTTC
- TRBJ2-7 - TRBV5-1 CASSFTVAQYHEQYF TGCGCCAGCAGCTTTACGGTGGCACAGTACCACGAGCAGTACTTC
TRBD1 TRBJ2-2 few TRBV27 CASRLQGATGELFF TGTGCCAGCAGATTACAGGGGGCGACCGGGGAGCTGTTTTTT
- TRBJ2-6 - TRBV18 CASSPPNPGAGANVLTF TGTGCCAGCTCACCACCAAACCCGGGGGCTGGGGCCAACGTCCTGACTTTC
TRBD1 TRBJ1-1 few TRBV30 CASSQGAGNTEAFF TGTGCCTCGTCCCAGGGGGCAGGGAACACTGAAGCTTTCTTT
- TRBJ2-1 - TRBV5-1 CASSLALGANEQFF TGCGCCAGCAGCTTGGCTCTGGGGGCCAATGAGCAGTTCTTC
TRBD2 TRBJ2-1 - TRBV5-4 CASSLAGGGSYNEQFF TGTGCCAGCAGCTTGGCCGGGGGGGGTTCCTACAATGAGCAGTTCTTC
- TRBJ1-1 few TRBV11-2 CASSLDEGVETEAFF TGTGCCAGCAGCTTAGATGAGGGGGTGGAAACTGAAGCTTTCTTT
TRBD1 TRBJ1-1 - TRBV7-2 CASSLRTGRVTEAFF TGTGCCAGCAGCCTGCGGACAGGCCGGGTCACTGAAGCTTTCTTT
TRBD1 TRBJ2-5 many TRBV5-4 CASSLQGAAETQYF TGTGCCAGCAGCTTGCAGGGGGCAGCGGAGACCCAGTACTTC
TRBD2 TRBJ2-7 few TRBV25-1 CASSREGGTYEQYF TGTGCCAGCAGCCGGGAGGGCGGGACCTACGAGCAGTACTTC
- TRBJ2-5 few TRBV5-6 CASSSILTSYQETQYF TGTGCCAGCAGCTCCATACTAACGTCTTATCAAGAGACCCAGTACTTC
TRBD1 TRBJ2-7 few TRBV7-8 CASSQQGQRNYEQYF TGTGCCAGCAGCCAACAGGGACAGAGAAACTACGAGCAGTACTTC
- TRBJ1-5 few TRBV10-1 CASSSGYNQPQHF TGCGCCAGCAGTTCAGGGTACAATCAGCCCCAGCATTTT
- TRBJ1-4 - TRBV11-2 CASSRPAGNGEKLFF TGTGCCAGCAGCCGACCGGCAGGGAATGGAGAAAAACTGTTTTTT
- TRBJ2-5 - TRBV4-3 CASSQDLRQETQYF TGCGCCAGCAGCCAAGATCTCAGGCAAGAGACCCAGTACTTC
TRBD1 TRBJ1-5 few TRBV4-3 CASSQSTGANQPQHF TGCGCCAGCAGCCAATCAACAGGGGCAAATCAGCCCCAGCATTTT